This T cell receptor beta chain was sequenced for a study of early T cells in non-severe SARS-CoV-2 infection. The CDR3 runs to 13 residues. The J segment lost 2 bases and the V segment lost 6 bases, leaving 4 bases of the junction unmatched. Germline-derived CDR1 and CDR2 are SQVTM and ANQGSEA. The table lists this clonotype with a few counts. Using its own MiXCR run on the 5' RACE reads, TCRdb lists one record per CDR3 protein. The data hold about 61,000 distinct CDR3 sequences, with 11% observed a single time. The receptor comes from an adult who was a healthcare worker with PCR-confirmed SARS-CoV-2 infection or an uninfected control (not recorded which). The chain carries TRBV29-1 and TRBJ2-7; the match to TRBD1 covers 10 bases. The sequenced sample consisted of whole blood. CDR3 protein: CSVRTGGAYEQYF. CDR3 in DNA: TGCAGCGTCCGGACAGGGGGGGCCTACGAGCAGTACTTC.